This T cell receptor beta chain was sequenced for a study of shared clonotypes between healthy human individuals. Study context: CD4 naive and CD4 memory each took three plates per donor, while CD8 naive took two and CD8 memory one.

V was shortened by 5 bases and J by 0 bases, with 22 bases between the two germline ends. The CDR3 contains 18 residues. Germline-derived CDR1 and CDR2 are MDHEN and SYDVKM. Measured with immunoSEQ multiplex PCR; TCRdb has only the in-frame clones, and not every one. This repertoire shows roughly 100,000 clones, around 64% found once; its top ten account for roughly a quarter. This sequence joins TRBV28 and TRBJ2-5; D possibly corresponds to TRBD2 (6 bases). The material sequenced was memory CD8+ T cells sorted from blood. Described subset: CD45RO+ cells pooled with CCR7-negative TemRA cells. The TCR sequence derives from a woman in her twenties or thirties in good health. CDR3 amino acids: CASSQSLVYSGDQETQYF. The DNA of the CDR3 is TGTGCCAGCAGTCAGAGCTTGGTATATAGCGGTGACCAAGAGACCCAGTACTTC.